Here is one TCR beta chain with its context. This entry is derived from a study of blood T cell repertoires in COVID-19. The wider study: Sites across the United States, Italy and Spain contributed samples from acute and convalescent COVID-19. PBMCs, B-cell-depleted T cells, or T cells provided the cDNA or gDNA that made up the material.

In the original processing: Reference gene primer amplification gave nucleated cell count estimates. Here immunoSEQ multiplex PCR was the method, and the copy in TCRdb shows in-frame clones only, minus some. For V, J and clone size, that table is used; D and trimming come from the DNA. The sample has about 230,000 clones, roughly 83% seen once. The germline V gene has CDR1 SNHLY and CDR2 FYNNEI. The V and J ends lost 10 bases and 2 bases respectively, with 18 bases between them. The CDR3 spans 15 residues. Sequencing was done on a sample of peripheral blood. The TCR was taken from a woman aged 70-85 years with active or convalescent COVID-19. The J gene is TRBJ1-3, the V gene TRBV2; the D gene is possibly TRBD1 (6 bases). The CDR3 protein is CATTQRGAPGNTIYF. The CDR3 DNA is TGTGCCACAACCCAGCGGGGGGCCCCTGGAAACACCATATATTTT.